The 14 T cell receptor delta chains presented below share a single source sample, sequenced in a study of gamma delta lymphoproliferative disorders and STAT genes. TCRdb re-called clones from the multiplex PCR reads using CATT. The sample has roughly 1,400 delta-chain clones, less than 2% seen once. PBMCs from patients and controls supplied the genomic DNA for sequencing. Sequencing input: blood. The receptors were gathered from a human donor in good health.

This clone was seen more than once but under ten times. One base separates it from a far larger clone, so it is likely a read error. Other DNA sequences in the sample encode the same CDR3. This CDR3 is CACDTVLGDTLRGSDKLIF. The DNA for the CDR3 is TGTGCCTGTGACACCGTTCTGGGGGACACGTTAAGAGGGTCGGATAAACTCATCTTT. The rearrangement joins TRDV2 to TRDJ1; 8 bases are a match to TRDD3. V dropped 0 bases and J dropped 5; count of bases not matched to a gene: 19. The CDR3 consists of 19 residues. Germline values: CDR1 GEAIGNYY, CDR2 EKD.

On this clone: Since a far larger clone is one base different, this is likely a read error. Other DNA sequences in this sample translate to the same CDR3. The chain couples TRDV1 to TRDJ3; 7 bases match TRDD3. The CDR3 length is 29 residues. Looked up from germline, CDR1 is TSWWSYY and CDR2 is QGS. V trimming: 0 bases; J trimming: 1 base; junction bases outside the gene matches: 36. CDR3 nucleotide sequence: TGTGCTCTTGGGGAACTAGTTTATTTCCTTAGACCAACTGGGGCTACCCGAACCCGGAGTTCCTGGGACACCCGACAGATGTTTTTC. It codes for CALGELVYFLRPTGATRTRSSWDTRQMFF.

By sample fraction, this clone is medium-sized (0.01 to 0.1%). J is TRDJ1 and V is TRDV1; 9 positions match TRDD3. The length of the CDR3 is 31 residues. Germline V gives CDR1 TSWWSYY, CDR2 QGS. V lost 3 bases and J lost 0; bases outside the gene matches: 50. CDR3 coding DNA: TGTGCTCTTGGGGATCCACGCCCCCCCTCTTTTCCTTGGCGTCCTGGGGGATCCAAAACCGCCGCCTCCCCCAACACCGATAAACTCATCTTT. Amino acid sequence: CALGDPRPPSFPWRPGGSKTAASPNTDKLIF.

A note on this clone: TCRdb pairs this DNA with a much larger clone's protein that differs at residue 7, likely a read error; the protein shown was translated from the DNA. V and J are TRDV2 and TRDJ1, with 8 positions matching TRDD3. The germline V gene encodes CDR1 GEAIGNYY and CDR2 EKD. Trimming cost V 3 bases and J 0 bases; bases outside gene matches: 11. The CDR3 runs 17 residues. CDR3 sequence (DNA): TGTGCCTGTGACCTCCTTGCTGGGGGACCCTACACCGATAAACTCATCTTT. It translates to CACDLLAGGPYTDKLIF.

Comments on this clone: This likely traces to a read error, being one base from a far larger clone. The same CDR3 can be traced to other DNA sequences in this sample. J is TRDJ1 and V is TRDV2; TRDD3 matches at 10 bases. The CDR3 is made up of 19 amino acids. CDR1 and CDR2 from the germline V gene are GEAIGNYY and EKD. Written as DNA, the CDR3 is TGTGCCTGTGTCCCACTTACTGGGGGATCCAGCGGGGGGTACGATAAGCTCATCTTT. Amino acids: CACVPLTGGSSGGYDKLIF.

There are a few counts of this clone. The chain couples TRDV2 to TRDJ1; TRDD3 aligns across 11 bases. The V and J ends lost 0 bases and 9 bases, in that order; junction bases with no gene match: 14. This CDR3 contains 17 residues. Germline CDR1 and CDR2: GEAIGNYY and EKD. Written as DNA, the CDR3 is TGTGCCTGTGACACCGGGTCGTTTGTACTGGGGGATATGGAACTCATCTTT. It is translated as CACDTGSFVLGDMELIF.

This clone was observed a few times. TCRdb has a much larger clone's protein, which differs at residue 11 from the translation of this DNA, likely because of a read error; what is shown is the protein translated from the DNA. CDR3 DNA sequence: TGTGCCTGTGACACTGTAGGGGATATATCGCCATGGAGCTCCTGGGACACCCGACAGATGTTTTTC. Its translation is CACDTVGDISPWSSWDTRQMFF. V and J are TRDV2 and TRDJ3; 7 bases align to TRDD3. This CDR3 has 22 residues. From germline, CDR1 is GEAIGNYY and CDR2 EKD. Unmatched junction bases numbered 17, after V lost 1 base and J lost 0 bases.

This clone has just a few counts. It is likely a read error: a sequence one base away is far more abundant. Other DNA sequences in this specimen translate into the identical CDR3. V usage is TRDV3 and J usage is TRDJ1, with 12 bases aligning to TRDD3. Germline-derived CDR1 and CDR2 are TVYSNPD and GDNSRS (reference sequence). V lost 0 bases, J lost 5 bases, and 22 bases stayed unmatched. This CDR3 is built from 20 residues. CDR3 DNA sequence: TGTGCCTTTAGCGGGGCATTACAGGGAGTACTGGGGGATACTTTTGATAAACTCATCTTT. Amino acid sequence: CAFSGALQGVLGDTFDKLIF.

This clone has only a few counts. One junction end disagrees with the germline gene, perhaps due to a read error. The chain couples TRDV2 to TRDJ1; D remains unclear. The CDR3 sequence is 10 residues long. Germline V gives CDR1 GEAIGNYY, CDR2 EKD. Written as DNA, the CDR3 is TGCAGCGCATACACCGATAAACTCATCTTT. Translating gives CSAYTDKLIF.

To note about this clone: This likely stems from a read error, as it lies one base from a far larger clone. Different DNA sequences within this sample yield the same CDR3. This chain connects TRDV2 to TRDJ3, with 11 positions matching TRDD3. Germline CDR1 is GEAIGNYY and CDR2 is EKD. The CDR3 is 20 residues long. J lost 0 bases, V lost 4 bases, and 10 bases had no gene match. In DNA form, the CDR3 reads TGTGCCTGTGATCCTGTGGGGGATACGGAGAGCTCCTGGGACACCCGACAGATGTTTTTC. Encoded protein: CACDPVGDTESSWDTRQMFF.

This clone was recorded a few times. The TCRdb protein, from a much larger clone, departs from this DNA's translation at residue 16, likely by read error; the protein shown derives from the DNA. This chain joins TRDV1 and TRDJ1, with TRDD2 matching 9 bases. The CDR3 spans 25 residues. Germline V lookup: CDR1 TSWWSYY, CDR2 QGS. The V and J ends lost 5 bases and 0 bases, in that order; junction bases with no gene match: 34. The CDR3 DNA follows: TGTGCTCTTGGGCCTTGGGACCTATCCTTCCTACGGGTTACTGGGAGATTGAAGTACACCGATAAACTCATCTTT. It is translated as CALGPWDLSFLRVTGRLKYTDKLIF.

This clone has more than one count but fewer than ten. Translating this DNA gives a protein that differs at residue 6 from the TCRdb one, which belongs to a much larger clone; a read error is likely, and the protein shown is this translation. The chain employs TRDV2 and TRDJ3; 8 bases are a match to TRDD3. The CDR3 covers 19 residues. With V trimmed by 2 bases and J by 0 bases, 8 bases remained unmatched. CDR1 and CDR2 from the germline V gene are GEAIGNYY and EKD. This chain's CDR3 is CACDILWGRSSWDTRQMFF. CDR3 nucleotide sequence: TGTGCCTGTGACATTCTCTGGGGGAGGAGCTCCTGGGACACCCGACAGATGTTTTTC.

A few counts support this clone. A far larger clone is one base from this, pointing to a likely read error. This sample also contains other DNA sequences that code for the same CDR3. The CDR3, as DNA: TGTGCTCTTGGGGAGTTCGCACGGGGACTTGGGGGATACGGTAAACTCATCTTT. It yields the protein CALGEFARGLGGYGKLIF. V and J are TRDV1 and TRDJ1; 11 bases map to TRDD3. The CDR3 is made up of 18 amino acids. With 3 bases clipped from V and 7 bases from J, the junction kept 16 bases outside the gene matches. Per germline, CDR1 TSWWSYY and CDR2 QGS.

This clone turned up a few times. A far larger clone differs by one base, so this is likely a read error. Other DNA sequences within the sample encode an identical CDR3. The rearrangement uses TRDV2 and TRDJ1; 9 nucleotides agree with TRDD3. The V and J ends lost 0 bases and 0 bases, in that order; junction bases with no gene match: 4. The CDR3 extends over 16 amino acids. Germline values: CDR1 GEAIGNYY, CDR2 EKD. The CDR3 reads CACDTAWGIYTDKLIF. The DNA for the CDR3 is TGTGCCTGTGACACCGCCTGGGGGATCTACACCGATAAACTCATCTTT.